This T cell receptor (beta chain) comes out of a study of neurological immune-mediated disorders. Study-level points and caveats: It was HTLV-1-associated myelopathy that showed the most TCR clonal expansion, while multiple sclerosis showed the least, falling below healthy controls.

MiXCR was run by TCRdb on the 5' RACE reads, yielding one entry per CDR3 protein. The profile shows 70,000 to 75,000 distinct CDR3 sequences, about an eighth of them singletons. CDR1 and CDR2 (germline): SGHTA, FQGNSA. The CDR3 contains 11 residues. V was pared by 4 bases and J by 5 bases, with 3 bases between. Time point described: longitudinal time-point 1 (baseline). This clonotype was detected ten times or more. Its antigen is unknown. Sequenced: PBMCs. The sequence was obtained from a female donor with HTLV-1-associated myelopathy (HAM/TSP). This sequence joins TRBV7-2 and TRBJ2-1; D is ambiguous. CDR3 protein: CASSYNNEQFF. In nucleotides, the CDR3 is TGTGCCAGCAGCTATAACAATGAGCAGTTCTTC. Based on the CDR3 plus reference TRBV7-2 and TRBJ2-1, the full variable domain is GAGVSQSPSNKVTEKGKDVELRCDPISGHTALYWYRQSLGQGLEFLIYFQGNSAPDKSGLPSDRFSAERTGGSVSTLTIQRTQQEDSAVYLCASSYNNEQFFGPGTRLTVL.